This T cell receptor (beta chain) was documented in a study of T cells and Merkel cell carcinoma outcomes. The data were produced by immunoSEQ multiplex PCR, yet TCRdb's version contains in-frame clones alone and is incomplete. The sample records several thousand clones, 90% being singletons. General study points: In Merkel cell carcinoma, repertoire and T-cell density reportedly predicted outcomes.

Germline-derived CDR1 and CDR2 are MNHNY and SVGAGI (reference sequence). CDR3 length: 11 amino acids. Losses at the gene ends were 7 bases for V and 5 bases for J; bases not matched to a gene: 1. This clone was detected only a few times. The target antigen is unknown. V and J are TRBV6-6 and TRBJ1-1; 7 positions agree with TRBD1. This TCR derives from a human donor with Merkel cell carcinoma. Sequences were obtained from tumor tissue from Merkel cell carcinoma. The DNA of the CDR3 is TGTGCCAGCACAGGGGGGACTGAAGCTTTCTTT. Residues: CASTGGTEAFF.